These 24 T cell receptor beta chains share one sample of origin, sequenced in a study of blood T cell repertoires in COVID-19. Profiled with immunoSEQ multiplex PCR; TCRdb holds only in-frame clones, not every one. The sample holds over 75,000 clones, about 91% seen once. Sequenced input: peripheral blood. The receptors derive from a man aged 45 to 65 with COVID-19, enrolled during active disease.

The V and J genes are TRBV3-1 (or the pseudogene TRBV3-2) and TRBJ1-1, with D unclear. V dropped 7 bases and J dropped 0 bases, with 12 bases sitting between them. Germline-derived CDR1 and CDR2 are LGHDT and YNNKEL (reference sequence). CDR3 size: 14 residues. The CDR3 nucleotides read TGTGCCAGCACCCATTCCTCGGTGAACACTGAAGCTTTCTTT. Protein product: CASTHSSVNTEAFF.

The V and J genes are TRBV5-6 and TRBJ1-2; 10 nucleotides line up with TRBD1. CDR1 and CDR2 (germline): SGHDT, YYEEEE. Trimming removed 1 base from V and 8 bases from J; junction bases left unmatched: 11. CDR3 size: 16 residues. The CDR3 here is CASSLFGTGDSRGYTF. CDR3 DNA sequence: TGTGCCAGCAGCTTGTTTGGGACAGGGGATTCACGGGGCTACACCTTC.

The chain employs TRBV11-2 and TRBJ2-2; 7 bases align to TRBD1. Trimming at V came to 5 bases and at J to 1 base, leaving 10 bases not matched to a gene. The germline V gene has CDR1 SGHAT and CDR2 FQNNGV. The CDR3 runs to 17 residues. The CDR3 sequence: CASSPRTGGMNTGELFF. In DNA, the CDR3 is TGTGCCAGCAGCCCCCGGACAGGCGGCATGAACACCGGGGAGCTGTTTTTT.

V and J are TRBV9 and TRBJ1-2; D is possibly TRBD1 (5 bases). This CDR3 is 14 amino acids long. The ends were cut back, 3 bases at V and 4 bases at J, with 13 bases in the middle. CDR1 is SGDLS, CDR2 YYNGEE, per germline. The CDR3 bases are TGTGCCAGCAGCGCTGGTCGACAGCCCTATGGCTACACCTTC. It translates to CASSAGRQPYGYTF.

Concerning this clone: A read error may produce the germline difference seen at one junction end. The chain joins TRBV7-7 to TRBJ1-3; D not resolved. Germline values: CDR1 SSHAT, CDR2 FNYEAQ (reference sequence). This CDR3 spans 16 amino acids. This chain's CDR3 is CASSLVYRQIGNTIYF. The DNA for the CDR3 is TGTGCTAGCAGCTTAGTTTATCGACAAATTGGAAACACCATATATTTT.

This chain uses TRBV6-6 with TRBJ1-1; maybe TRBD1 (5 bases). V shed 10 bases and J shed 8 bases, with 14 bases lying between them. This CDR3 has 11 amino acids. Germline lookup yields CDR1 MNHNY and CDR2 SVGAGI (reference sequence). The CDR3 bases are TGTGCCACCACTCCAGGGTTGGAAGCTTTCTTT. Its translation is CATTPGLEAFF.

The chain has TRBV7-2 and TRBJ1-5, with D uncertain. Germline V gene lookup returns CDR1 SGHTA and CDR2 FQGNSA. The V end lost 5 bases, the J end lost 3 bases, and 11 bases lay between the germline ends. CDR3 size: 14 residues. The CDR3: CASSRTGYNQPQHF. CDR3 nucleotides: TGTGCCAGCAGCCGGACTGGGTACAATCAGCCCCAGCATTTT.

J is TRBJ1-3 and V is TRBV6-4; no definite D call. The germline V gene has CDR1 MRHNA and CDR2 SNTAGT. The ends were cut back, 4 bases at V and 0 bases at J, with 13 bases in the middle. The CDR3 extends over 16 amino acids. The CDR3 DNA sequence: TGTGCCAGCAGTGTCCGTGGGAGTAGCTCTGGAAACACCATATATTTT. It specifies CASSVRGSSSGNTIYF.

The chain is built from TRBV9 and TRBJ2-7, with D tentatively TRBD2 (5 bases). Germline-derived CDR1 and CDR2 are SGDLS and YYNGEE. The CDR3 has 14 residues. Trimming cost V 0 bases and J 4 bases, with 11 bases left between them. In DNA, the CDR3 is TGTGCCAGCAGCGTAGAAGGGAGATCATACGAGCAGTACTTC. Translation: CASSVEGRSYEQYF.

The V gene is TRBV20-1, the J gene TRBJ2-1, with D possibly TRBD2 on 5 matching bases. Deletions cut 3 bases from V and 4 bases from J, with 19 bases between. The CDR3 runs to 16 residues. The germline V gene has CDR1 DFQATT and CDR2 SNEGSKA (reference sequence). CDR3 nucleotides: TGCAGTGCTAGTCAAGGGAGCGGAGTGGGATACAATGAGCAGTTCTTC. Its protein product is CSASQGSGVGYNEQFF.

The chain combines TRBV5-4 with TRBJ2-2; D call uncertain. Germline V CDR1 and CDR2: SGHNT, YYREEE (reference sequence). V was pared by 0 bases and J by 2 bases, with 11 bases between. This CDR3 contains 16 residues. The CDR3 loop reads CASSLGAGSNTGELFF. As DNA, the CDR3 is TGTGCCAGCAGCTTGGGCGCAGGCTCTAACACCGGGGAGCTGTTTTTT.

The rearrangement uses TRBV5-4 and TRBJ2-6; tentatively, D is TRBD1 (6 bases). Germline V gene sequence: CDR1 SGHNT, CDR2 YYREEE (reference sequence). This CDR3 comprises 14 residues. Trimming left V 7 bases short and J 0 bases short, with 8 bases between. The CDR3 nucleotides read TGTGCCAGCTACAGGGACTCTGGGGCCAACGTCCTGACTTTC. Its protein is CASYRDSGANVLTF.

This sequence joins TRBV19 and TRBJ1-5; a weak D match, TRBD1 (6 bases). The CDR3 sequence is 24 residues long. V lost 1 base and J lost 0, with 34 bases in between. Germline V gives CDR1 LNHDA, CDR2 SQIVND (reference sequence). In nucleotides, the CDR3 is TGTGCCAGTAGTATAGGTATGAGACAGGCAACCAGTTCCCGTCACAAAAATAGCAATCAGCCCCAGCATTTT. It is translated as CASSIGMRQATSSRHKNSNQPQHF.

V usage is TRBV2 and J usage is TRBJ1-3; perhaps TRBD1 as D (5 bases). Per germline, CDR1 SNHLY and CDR2 FYNNEI. V lost 9 bases, J lost 1 base, and 19 bases lay in between. The CDR3 has 16 residues. CDR3 region: CARSHGEGRSGNTIYF. The CDR3 DNA reads as TGTGCCAGATCACACGGTGAGGGGAGGTCTGGAAACACCATATATTTT.

V is TRBV10-3 and J is TRBJ1-2; D is unresolved. This CDR3 contains 15 residues. V was pared by 0 bases and J by 2 bases, with 10 bases between. The germline CDR1 and CDR2 sequences are ENHRY and SYGVKD. In nucleotides, the CDR3 is TGTGCCATCAGTGAGTCTGGGAGGGAGAACTATGGCTACACCTTC. Its protein is CAISESGRENYGYTF.

CDR3 sequence: CASSQPSNTEAFF. The CDR3 DNA follows: TGTGCCAGCAGCCAACCCTCCAACACTGAAGCTTTCTTT. The rearrangement uses TRBV3-1 (or the pseudogene TRBV3-2) and TRBJ1-1; D is unresolved. Germline V lookup: CDR1 LGHDT, CDR2 YNNKEL (reference sequence). The CDR3 sequence is 13 residues long. V was shortened by 2 bases and J by 2 bases, with 6 bases between the two germline ends.

The chain recombines TRBV18 with TRBJ2-7; 7 nucleotides line up with TRBD1. The germline V gene has CDR1 KGHSH and CDR2 LQKENI. This CDR3 has 15 residues. V gave up 4 bases and J gave up 1 base; unmatched junction bases: 7. CDR3 amino acids: CASSRSGQKSYEQYF. The CDR3 bases are TGTGCCAGCTCACGATCGGGACAGAAATCCTACGAGCAGTACTTC.

This rearrangement joins TRBV25-1 to TRBJ2-1, with 9 positions matching TRBD2. The CDR3 is 15 residues long. Germline CDR1 reads MGHDK; CDR2 reads SYGVNS. V was clipped by 6 bases and J by 1 base; unmatched bases: 4. CDR3 bases: TGTGCCAGCAGCGCGGGGGGGGGATCCTACAATGAGCAGTTCTTC. Its translation is CASSAGGGSYNEQFF.

This chain uses TRBV6-5 with TRBJ1-1; no definite D call. The germline CDR1 and CDR2 sequences are MNHEY and SVGAGI. There are 13 residues in the CDR3. Between the trimmed V and J ends, which lost 6 bases and 1 base, there was a span of 9 bases. CDR3 in amino acids: CASSLNENTEAFF. CDR3 bases: TGTGCCAGCAGCCTAAATGAGAACACTGAAGCTTTCTTT.

The chain couples TRBV12-2 to TRBJ2-5; TRBD1, the table's D call, lacks a check against the DNA. TRBV12-2 is a pseudogene locus. There are 18 residues in the CDR3. This chain's CDR3 is CASRLGSLDRAEQETQYF. CDR3 sequence (DNA): TGTGCAAGTCGCTTAGGTTCTCTCGACAGGGCGGAACAAGAGACCCAGTACTTC.

V gene TRBV11-2 combines with J gene TRBJ2-3; no reliable D call. The CDR3 loop spans 14 amino acids. From germline, CDR1 is SGHAT and CDR2 FQNNGV. The V end lost 0 bases, the J end lost 0 bases, and 4 bases lay between the germline ends. The CDR3 is CASSLDLSTDTQYF. The CDR3 bases are TGTGCCAGCAGCTTAGATCTTAGCACAGATACGCAGTATTTT.

This chain uses TRBV5-1 with TRBJ1-2; D is perhaps TRBD1 (6 bases). The CDR3 is 14 residues long. Per the germline V gene, CDR1 is SGHRS and CDR2 is YFSETQ. The germline V and J ends were trimmed by 5 bases and 4 bases, with 15 bases remaining between them. DNA for the CDR3: TGCGCCAGCAGAGAGATACAGGGCACCTATGGCTACACCTTC. As protein: CASREIQGTYGYTF.

This rearrangement joins TRBV5-1 to TRBJ1-4; 10 nucleotides match TRBD1. V was pared by 3 bases and J by 7 bases, with 6 bases of the junction left unmatched. This CDR3 has 15 residues. The V gene's germline CDR1 is SGHRS and CDR2 YFSETQ. The CDR3 DNA reads as TGCGCCAGCAGCTCATCGGGACAGGGGACTGAAAAACTGTTTTTT. Translating gives CASSSSGQGTEKLFF.

The chain has TRBV15 and TRBJ1-4; D may be TRBD1 (5 bases). CDR1 is LNHNV and CDR2 is YYDKDF in the germline V gene (reference sequence). This CDR3 contains 14 residues. With 1 base removed from V and 3 bases from J, the gap between germline ends came to 6 bases. The CDR3 reads CATSRVTANEKLFF. CDR3 nucleotide sequence: TGTGCCACCAGCAGAGTGACAGCTAATGAAAAACTGTTTTTT.